These T cell receptor beta chains were read from a single sample in a study of chemoradiotherapy in HPV16-positive cancers. Assay used: immunoSEQ multiplex PCR; TCRdb lists only in-frame clones, some missing. The table records 20,000 or so clones, around 87% of them present only once. The input for sequencing was blood, taken from a patient who underwent chemoradiotherapy. Source of these receptors: a human donor with HPV-associated anogenital cancer. Both conserved end residues are part of each CDR3. The D gene is left open where the match is weak. Where a row states a size, it is once, few, many or the class of an expanded clone; other rows omit it.

v_call	clone_size	cdr3_length	j_call	d_call	cdr3_nt	cdr3_aa
TRBV7-3	NA	13	TRBJ2-5	NA	TGTGCCAGCAGCTTATCAGGGGGGGAGACCCAGTACTTC	CASSLSGGETQYF
TRBV7-9	NA	14	TRBJ1-4	TRBD1	TGTGCCAGCAGCATCCAGGGGGCTAAGGAAAAACTGTTTTTT	CASSIQGAKEKLFF
TRBV5-6	NA	16	TRBJ1-5	NA	TGTGCCAGCTCAAGGGAGGCGACACGGGGCAATCAGCCCCAGCATTTT	CASSREATRGNQPQHF
TRBV15	NA	12	TRBJ2-7	NA	TGTGCCACCAGCAGGGAAGGGTACGAGCAGTACTTC	CATSREGYEQYF
TRBV4-3	NA	15	TRBJ2-7	NA	TGCGCCAGCAGCCAAGTGGCGGGAAACGCCTACGAGCAGTACTTC	CASSQVAGNAYEQYF
TRBV19	NA	15	TRBJ2-2	TRBD1	TGTGCCAGTAGTCCTCACAGGGGGCAGACCGGGGAGCTGTTTTTT	CASSPHRGQTGELFF
TRBV5-1	NA	15	TRBJ1-3	NA	TGCGCCAGCAGCTTCGACAGTTTCTCTGGAAACACCATATATTTT	CASSFDSFSGNTIYF
TRBV7-8	few	15	TRBJ1-1	TRBD1	TGTGCCAGCAGCTTACTAGGACAGGTGAACACTGAAGCTTTCTTT	CASSLLGQVNTEAFF
TRBV2	NA	11	TRBJ1-1	NA	TGTGCCAGCAGTGAACGGTATGAAGCTTTCTTT	CASSERYEAFF
TRBV25-1	few	15	TRBJ1-2	TRBD1	TGTGCCAGCAGTGAAGGGTCAGGGGGGGACTATGGCTACACCTTC	CASSEGSGGDYGYTF
TRBV28	NA	15	TRBJ1-5	NA	TGTGCCAGCAGTTTATCGGCAGGGTACAATCAGCCCCAGCATTTT	CASSLSAGYNQPQHF
TRBV13	NA	15	TRBJ1-1	NA	TGTGCCAGCAGCTTAGGTACGGGGGTGAACACTGAAGCTTTCTTT	CASSLGTGVNTEAFF
TRBV7-9	few	15	TRBJ1-1	NA	TGTGCCAGCACCCTACAGGGACAATTGGGCACTGAAGCTTTCTTT	CASTLQGQLGTEAFF
TRBV4-3	NA	17	TRBJ2-3	NA	TGCGCCAGCAGCCAAGAACTAGGCGGAGGGGGCACAGATACGCAGTATTTT	CASSQELGGGGTDTQYF
TRBV10-3	NA	14	TRBJ1-1	NA	TGTGCCATCAGTAAAAGCGGGCCGAACACTGAAGCTTTCTTT	CAISKSGPNTEAFF
TRBV11-3	NA	14	TRBJ2-5	NA	TGTGCCAGCAGCCTCGGACAGCCGGGGGAGACCCAGTACTTC	CASSLGQPGETQYF
TRBV7-2	NA	12	TRBJ1-4	NA	TGTGCCAGCAGCTCTAGGGGTGAAAAACTGTTTTTT	CASSSRGEKLFF
TRBV7-2	NA	15	TRBJ2-3	TRBD2	TGTGCCAGCAGCAAAATAGCGGGAGGGGCAGATACGCAGTATTTT	CASSKIAGGADTQYF
TRBV29-1	NA	12	TRBJ1-1	NA	TGCAGCGTTGTTGGGGGGGTTACTGAAGCTTTCTTT	CSVVGGVTEAFF
TRBV7-9	few	14	TRBJ1-1	TRBD1	TGTGCCAGCAGCTTGGACAGGGTGAACACTGAAGCTTTCTTT	CASSLDRVNTEAFF
TRBV7-2	NA	15	TRBJ1-5	TRBD1	TGTGCCAGCAGCTTAGGGACAGGGGGCACTCAGCCCCAGCATTTT	CASSLGTGGTQPQHF
TRBV18	NA	14	TRBJ1-4	TRBD1	TGTGCCAGCTCAGAACAGGGGGCTAATGAAAAACTGTTTTTT	CASSEQGANEKLFF
TRBV29-1	NA	12	TRBJ1-2	NA	TGCAGCGTTGAAGACCATAACTATGGCTACACCTTC	CSVEDHNYGYTF
TRBV5-4	NA	13	TRBJ2-7	NA	TGTGCCAGCAGTTTCCCAGGTTCCTACGAGCAGTACTTC	CASSFPGSYEQYF
TRBV6-6	NA	15	TRBJ1-4	NA	TGTGCCGCGGCTCCCGGTGGACAGAGGAATGAAAAACTGTTTTTT	CAAAPGGQRNEKLFF
TRBV6-5	NA	12	TRBJ2-2	NA	TGTGCCAGCAGTTCCGAAACCGGGGAGCTGTTTTTT	CASSSETGELFF
TRBV4-3	NA	16	TRBJ1-2	TRBD1	TGCGCCAGCAGCCAAGATCGGACAGGGGGTTACTATGGCTACACCTTC	CASSQDRTGGYYGYTF
TRBV11-3	NA	15	TRBJ2-1	NA	TGTGCCAGCAGCTTAGGGGGAGAGGGGTACAATGAGCAGTTCTTC	CASSLGGEGYNEQFF
TRBV7-6	NA	16	TRBJ2-1	TRBD2	TGTGCCAGCAGCTTAGCGTGGGCGGGGGGGAACAATGAGCAGTTCTTC	CASSLAWAGGNNEQFF
TRBV6-5	NA	14	TRBJ2-5	TRBD1	TGTGCCAGCAGAGGACAGGGGGCGCAGGCGACCCAGTACTTC	CASRGQGAQATQYF
TRBV6-6	NA	15	TRBJ2-5	NA	TGTGCCAGCAGTGCCCGTCGTGGGCAACAAGAGACCCAGTACTTC	CASSARRGQQETQYF
TRBV7-2	NA	15	TRBJ2-1	NA	TGTGCCAGCAGCTTAGCGACGAGGGGCTACAATGAGCAGTTCTTC	CASSLATRGYNEQFF
TRBV19	NA	15	TRBJ2-7	TRBD1	TGTGCCAGTAGTAGGCGGACAGGGGAGGCCTACGAGCAGTACTTC	CASSRRTGEAYEQYF
TRBV9	NA	14	TRBJ1-1	NA	TGTGCCAGCAGCGTAGAAATGGGGAGAACTGAAGCTTTCTTT	CASSVEMGRTEAFF
TRBV27	NA	14	TRBJ1-3	NA	TGTGCCAGCAGTTTCGGGGGAGCAGGAAACACCATATATTTT	CASSFGGAGNTIYF
TRBV14	NA	15	TRBJ1-6	NA	TGTGCCAGCAGCCAAGAGGCGGGCAGGGCTTCACCCCTCCACTTT	CASSQEAGRASPLHF
TRBV6-5	NA	14	TRBJ1-2	NA	TGTGCCAGCAGTTATCAGTGGGTCTCGGATGGCTACACCTTC	CASSYQWVSDGYTF
TRBV4-3	NA	16	TRBJ2-7	TRBD2	TGCGCCAGCAGCCAAGATTGGACTAGCGGGAGCTACGAGCAGTACTTC	CASSQDWTSGSYEQYF
TRBV19	NA	12	TRBJ1-1	NA	TGTGCCAGTAGTATGGTGAACACTGAAGCTTTCTTT	CASSMVNTEAFF
TRBV4-2	NA	15	TRBJ2-7	NA	TGTGCCAGCAGCCAATATGCTAGGGAAGTCCACGAGCAGTACTTC	CASSQYAREVHEQYF
TRBV28	NA	14	TRBJ2-5	TRBD2	TGTGCCAGCAGTTTCGCGGGAGGACGGGAGACCCAGTACTTC	CASSFAGGRETQYF
TRBV4-3	NA	15	TRBJ2-7	NA	TGCGCCAGCAGCCAAGCCATCGGGAGCTCCTACGAGCAGTACTTC	CASSQAIGSSYEQYF
TRBV15	NA	15	TRBJ1-4	NA	TGTGCCACCAGCAGAGGAGGGGGAACTAATGAAAAACTGTTTTTT	CATSRGGGTNEKLFF
TRBV5-5	NA	13	TRBJ1-2	NA	TGTGCCAGCAGCTTGGCACAGGTCTATGGCTACACCTTC	CASSLAQVYGYTF
TRBV11-2	NA	13	TRBJ2-5	NA	TGTGCCAGCAGCATAGAAACAGGGAAGACCCAGTACTTC	CASSIETGKTQYF
TRBV5-6	few	16	TRBJ2-7	TRBD2	TGTGCCAGCAGCCCTGGACTAGCGGGAGGGTTCTACGAGCAGTACTTC	CASSPGLAGGFYEQYF
TRBV7-9	few	14	TRBJ1-6	TRBD1	TGTGCCAGCAGCTTAGAGGCTGACAGGGCGCCCCTCCACTTT	CASSLEADRAPLHF
TRBV27	NA	18	TRBJ2-5	TRBD2	TGTGCCAGCAGTGACCTACTAGCGGGAGGGATGTACCAAGAGACCCAGTACTTC	CASSDLLAGGMYQETQYF
TRBV19	NA	15	TRBJ1-5	NA	TGTGCCAGCAAAGACACTTACCTTAGCAATCAGCCCCAGCATTTT	CASKDTYLSNQPQHF
TRBV28	NA	13	TRBJ1-1	NA	TGTGCCAGCAGTTTCGGTGGGGACACTGAAGCTTTCTTT	CASSFGGDTEAFF
TRBV2	NA	15	TRBJ2-5	NA	TGTGCCAGCAGTCCAGGGCCCCAAGTCGGGGAGACCCAGTACTTC	CASSPGPQVGETQYF
TRBV15	NA	15	TRBJ1-2	TRBD1	TGTGCCACCAGCAGTGGGGGGACAGGGAGTTATGGCTACACCTTC	CATSSGGTGSYGYTF
TRBV7-2	NA	15	TRBJ2-2	TRBD1	TGTGCCAGCAGCTTTCAGGGGGCGAACACCGGGGAGCTGTTTTTT	CASSFQGANTGELFF
TRBV7-2	NA	15	TRBJ1-1	NA	TGTGCCAGCACCAATATTCCGGGGATCGGGACTGAAGCTTTCTTT	CASTNIPGIGTEAFF
TRBV4-3	NA	15	TRBJ2-1	NA	TGCGCCAGCAGCCAAGAGGTCGCGGGAACCTCTGAGCAGTTCTTC	CASSQEVAGTSEQFF
TRBV4-3	NA	17	TRBJ1-3	NA	TGCGCCAGCAGCCAGGAGGCCAGCGCAAACCCTGGAAACACCATATATTTT	CASSQEASANPGNTIYF
TRBV7-2	once	13	TRBJ2-2	NA	TGTGCCAGCAGCTTAGTTCAAACCGGGGAGCTGTTTTTT	CASSLVQTGELFF
TRBV5-1	NA	15	TRBJ1-1	TRBD1	TGCGCCAGCAGCTCCTATACAGGGGGAAACACTGAAGCTTTCTTT	CASSSYTGGNTEAFF
TRBV19	NA	14	TRBJ1-1	NA	TGTGCCAGTAGTATACTGACGGAAAACACTGAAGCTTTCTTT	CASSILTENTEAFF
TRBV21-1	NA	14	TRBJ2-2	NA	TGTGCCAGCAGCACGTCACAGGGAACCGGGGAGCTGTTTTTT	CASSTSQGTGELFF